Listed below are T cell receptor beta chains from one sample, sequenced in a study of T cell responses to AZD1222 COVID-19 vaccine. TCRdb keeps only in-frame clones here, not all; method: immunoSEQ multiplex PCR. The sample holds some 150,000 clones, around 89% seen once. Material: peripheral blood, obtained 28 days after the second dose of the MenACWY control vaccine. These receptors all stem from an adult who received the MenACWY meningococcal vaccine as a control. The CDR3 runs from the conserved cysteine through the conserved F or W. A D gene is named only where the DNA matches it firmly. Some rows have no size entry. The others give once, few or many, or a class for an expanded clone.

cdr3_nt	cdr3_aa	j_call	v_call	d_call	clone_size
TGTGCCAGCAGCCCAGCGGGGGGGGCCCAAGAGACCCAGTACTTC	CASSPAGGAQETQYF	TRBJ2-5	TRBV28	TRBD2	NA
TGTGCCAGCAGTTACAGCGGGACAGGATACGAGCAGTACTTC	CASSYSGTGYEQYF	TRBJ2-7	TRBV6-5	NA	NA
TGTGCCAGCAGTCGGACTAGCGGGAGGGGTTTTAGTAGCACAGATACGCAGTATTTT	CASSRTSGRGFSSTDTQYF	TRBJ2-3	TRBV11-2	TRBD2	NA
TGTGCCAGCAGCCAAGATACAGGGTATCAGCCCCAGCATTTT	CASSQDTGYQPQHF	TRBJ1-5	TRBV3-1/TRBV3-2	NA	NA
TGTGCCAGCAGCTTAGGGGGAGACTTCAGTGAAGCTTTCTTT	CASSLGGDFSEAFF	TRBJ1-1	TRBV11-3	NA	NA
TGTGCCAGCTCACGGGACAGGGAGCATGGCTACACCTTC	CASSRDREHGYTF	TRBJ1-2	TRBV18	TRBD1	NA
TGTGCCAGTAGTATAATCGAGGGGGCTAGAGGCCCAGATACGCAGTATTTT	CASSIIEGARGPDTQYF	TRBJ2-3	TRBV19	TRBD1	once
TGTGCCAGCAGCGTAGCCGGGACCGGGACAGGGTCACAGACCCAGTACTTC	CASSVAGTGTGSQTQYF	TRBJ2-5	TRBV9	TRBD1	NA
TGTGCCAGCAGTAGTAAAGGGCCTATTACGTATACGCAGTATTTT	CASSSKGPITYTQYF	TRBJ2-3	TRBV28	NA	NA
TGTGCCAGCAGCTACCTAACAGATACGCAGTATTTT	CASSYLTDTQYF	TRBJ2-3	TRBV11-2	NA	few
TGTGCCAGCAGCTCCCGGGACAGGGACACAGATACGCAGTATTTT	CASSSRDRDTDTQYF	TRBJ2-3	TRBV7-9	TRBD1	NA
TGTGCCAGTAGTATTGGGGGGGGGAAGCCTTCCTCCTACGAGCAGTACTTC	CASSIGGGKPSSYEQYF	TRBJ2-7	TRBV19	TRBD2	NA
TGTGCCAGCAGTCCCACCTCCGGGGCCAACAATTCACCCCTCCACTTT	CASSPTSGANNSPLHF	TRBJ1-6	TRBV28	NA	NA
TGCGCCAGCAGCCAAGAAGAAGTACGGAGGAACACCGGGGAGCTGTTTTTT	CASSQEEVRRNTGELFF	TRBJ2-2	TRBV4-3	NA	NA
TGTGCCAGCAGATTCGGCGGGACTACTGAAGCTTTCTTT	CASRFGGTTEAFF	TRBJ1-1	TRBV25-1	NA	NA
TGTGCCAGCAGCCCCGGGACAGCCCCATACTACGAGCAGTACTTC	CASSPGTAPYYEQYF	TRBJ2-7	TRBV28	TRBD1	NA
TGTGCCAGCAGCTTGGCCCAAGAGACCCAGTACTTC	CASSLAQETQYF	TRBJ2-5	TRBV5-4	NA	NA
TGTGCCAGCTCACTTATAGATACGCAGTATTTT	CASSLIDTQYF	TRBJ2-3	TRBV18	NA	NA
TGTGCCTGGAGGGTGAGGGGAACCTACGAGCAGTACTTC	CAWRVRGTYEQYF	TRBJ2-7	TRBV30	NA	NA
TGTGCCAGCAGCTCACCTACAGGGTCACAAGAGACCCAGTACTTC	CASSSPTGSQETQYF	TRBJ2-5	TRBV5-4	NA	NA
TGTGCCAGCAGCCAAGATACCGCTCCTTTCTCTGGAAACACCATATATTTT	CASSQDTAPFSGNTIYF	TRBJ1-3	TRBV4-2	NA	NA
TGTGCCAGTAGTGTGTCAGGGGTACAAGAGACCCAGTACTTC	CASSVSGVQETQYF	TRBJ2-5	TRBV19	NA	NA
TGTGCCAGCAGTTTAGGACAGGGGCTAACCTACGAGCAGTACTTC	CASSLGQGLTYEQYF	TRBJ2-7	TRBV27	TRBD1	NA
TGCGCCAGCATGTCATCGGACACTGAAGCTTTCTTT	CASMSSDTEAFF	TRBJ1-1	TRBV23-1	NA	NA
TGTGCCAGCTCGCCTCAGGAAGGGAATCAGCCCCAGCATTTT	CASSPQEGNQPQHF	TRBJ1-5	TRBV18	NA	few
TGTGCCAGTAGTATTGGGCAGCGGGAGTGGGGTGATACGCAGTATTTT	CASSIGQREWGDTQYF	TRBJ2-3	TRBV19	TRBD2	NA
TGTGCCAGCAGCTTTAGCGGGGGAGTCTTGACCGGGGAGCTGTTTTTT	CASSFSGGVLTGELFF	TRBJ2-2	TRBV11-2	TRBD2	NA
TGTGCCAGCTCACCCCGGCAGGCCGACGGGTCAATCGTCCTGACTTTC	CASSPRQADGSIVLTF	TRBJ2-6	TRBV18	NA	NA
TGTGCCTGGGTTAGGAAAGGGACTGCCGCCTACAATGAGCAGTTCTTC	CAWVRKGTAAYNEQFF	TRBJ2-1	TRBV30	NA	NA
TGTGCCAGCAGCCCGACGACAGGGCCGGCGGTTTGGGAAAAACTGTTTTTT	CASSPTTGPAVWEKLFF	TRBJ1-4	TRBV9	TRBD1	NA
TGTGCCAGCAGCCCCAGTGGAGTAGAAGCTTTCTTT	CASSPSGVEAFF	TRBJ1-1	TRBV12-3/TRBV12-4	NA	few
TGCAGCGTTGAGTCAGCGGCAGATACGCAGTATTTT	CSVESAADTQYF	TRBJ2-3	TRBV29-1	NA	NA
TGTGCCAGTAGTATGCTGGGGAATCAGCCCCAGCATTTT	CASSMLGNQPQHF	TRBJ1-5	TRBV19	NA	once
TGTGCCAGCAGCTCCAAGAGGCAGGAAACAAGAGAGACCCAGTACTTC	CASSSKRQETRETQYF	TRBJ2-5	TRBV11-2	NA	NA
TGTGCCAGCACATCGGGGCAGGGCAACTATGGCTACACCTTC	CASTSGQGNYGYTF	TRBJ1-2	TRBV2	NA	NA
TGTGCCAGCAGTTTAGGGACGGCTATCCCTTCCGGCACTGAAGCTTTCTTT	CASSLGTAIPSGTEAFF	TRBJ1-1	TRBV2	NA	NA
TGTGCCTGGAGTGTAGGGGACAATCAGCCCCAGCATTTT	CAWSVGDNQPQHF	TRBJ1-5	TRBV30	NA	NA
TGTGCCAGTAGTATCTTTTCGGGTCTAGGTGAAAAACTGTTTTTT	CASSIFSGLGEKLFF	TRBJ1-4	TRBV19	NA	NA
TGTGCCAGCGCCGCACAGTCCGGTGACGAGCAGTACTTC	CASAAQSGDEQYF	TRBJ2-7	TRBV7-3	NA	NA
TGTGCCAGCAGTGAATATGCAGGATATAATTCACCCCTCCACTTT	CASSEYAGYNSPLHF	TRBJ1-6	TRBV6-1	NA	NA
TGCGCCAGCAGTTTTTCGGGAGATGCCTACAATGAGCAGTTCTTC	CASSFSGDAYNEQFF	TRBJ2-1	TRBV10-1	NA	NA
TGTGCCAGTAGTATAGGGACAGGGACCCCGAACACTGAAGCTTTCTTT	CASSIGTGTPNTEAFF	TRBJ1-1	TRBV19	TRBD1	NA
TGTGCCAGCCGTATGGGCTCTGGAAACACCATATATTTT	CASRMGSGNTIYF	TRBJ1-3	TRBV19	NA	NA
TGCGCCAGCAGCTTGAATACGGGCGGGGAGCTGTTTTTT	CASSLNTGGELFF	TRBJ2-2	TRBV5-1	NA	once
TGTGCCAGTACCATGCGCCCCATGAACACTGAAGCTTTCTTT	CASTMRPMNTEAFF	TRBJ1-1	TRBV19	NA	NA
TGTGCCAGTAGTCCCCTGACAGAGCAAGAGACCCAGTACTTC	CASSPLTEQETQYF	TRBJ2-5	TRBV19	NA	NA
TGTGCCAGCAGCGTATGGCAACAAGCTAACTATGGCTACACCTTC	CASSVWQQANYGYTF	TRBJ1-2	TRBV9	NA	NA
TGTGCCTGGAGTGGCGGGACTAGCAGCACAGATACGCAGTATTTT	CAWSGGTSSTDTQYF	TRBJ2-3	TRBV30	TRBD2	once
TGTGCCAGCACAGTGGCTAACTATGGCTACACCTTC	CASTVANYGYTF	TRBJ1-2	TRBV21-1	NA	NA
TGTGCCAGTAGTATTGAGGGACAGGGAGTCACCGGGGAGCTGTTTTTT	CASSIEGQGVTGELFF	TRBJ2-2	TRBV19	TRBD1	few
TGTGCCAGCAGCGTGGGGGGGCCCCGAGTCACCGGGGAGCTGTTTTTT	CASSVGGPRVTGELFF	TRBJ2-2	TRBV9	NA	NA
TGTGCTAGTGGTTTCGGACGGGTACGGGGCTATGGCTACACCTTC	CASGFGRVRGYGYTF	TRBJ1-2	TRBV12-5	NA	few
TGTGCCAGCAGCATAACCGGGACCCAAGCCAATGAGCAGTTCTTC	CASSITGTQANEQFF	TRBJ2-1	TRBV9	NA	NA